This T cell receptor (beta chain) stems from a study of blood T cell repertoires in COVID-19. Study background: Researchers got acute and convalescent COVID-19 samples from the United States, Italy and Spain. Sample material is recorded as cDNA or gDNA derived from T cells, B-cell-depleted T cells, or PBMCs.

Authors' processing steps: Estimates of nucleated cell counts were drawn from the amplification of reference gene primers. Sequenced by immunoSEQ multiplex PCR; TCRdb stores in-frame clones only, minus some. Clone size and the V and J calls come from that table; the DNA yielded D and trimming. The sample shows 120,000 to 150,000 clones, 85% to 90% of them seen only once. The V and J ends lost 7 bases and 9 bases respectively, with 25 bases between them. Germline CDR1 reads SGHRS; CDR2 reads YFSETQ. The CDR3 has 15 residues. The TCR comes from a man older than 75 with acute or convalescent COVID-19. The sequencing input was peripheral blood. The J gene is TRBJ1-1, the V gene TRBV5-1; D unclear. This chain's CDR3 is CASRPGYTIEQKAFF. For the CDR3, the DNA is TGCGCCAGCCGGCCGGGGTATACTATCGAGCAAAAAGCTTTCTTT.